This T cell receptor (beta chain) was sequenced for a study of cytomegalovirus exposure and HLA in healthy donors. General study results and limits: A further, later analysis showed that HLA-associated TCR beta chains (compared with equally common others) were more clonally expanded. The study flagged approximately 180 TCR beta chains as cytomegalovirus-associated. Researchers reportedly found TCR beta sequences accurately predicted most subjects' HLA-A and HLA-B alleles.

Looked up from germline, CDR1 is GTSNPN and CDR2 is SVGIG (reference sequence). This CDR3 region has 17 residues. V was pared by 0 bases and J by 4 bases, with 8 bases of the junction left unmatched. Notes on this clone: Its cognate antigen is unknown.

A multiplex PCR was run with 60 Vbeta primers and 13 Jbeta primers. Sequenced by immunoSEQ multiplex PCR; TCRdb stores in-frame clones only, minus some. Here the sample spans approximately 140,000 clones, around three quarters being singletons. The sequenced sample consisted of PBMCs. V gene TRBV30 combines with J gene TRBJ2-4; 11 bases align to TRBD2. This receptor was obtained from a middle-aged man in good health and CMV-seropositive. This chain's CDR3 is CAWSVKTSGIAKNIQYF. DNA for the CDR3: TGTGCCTGGAGTGTGAAGACTAGCGGGATTGCGAAAAACATTCAGTACTTC.